This T cell receptor beta chain is drawn from a study of OX40 agonist ivuxolimab in advanced cancers. Study overall: The patients got ivuxolimab, which is an agonistic anti-OX40 (CD134) antibody. Study observations and caveats: Among T cells, CD8+ cells averaged more expanded clones than CD4+ cells.

The V gene end was trimmed by 0 bases and the J gene end by 4 bases; junction bases not matched to a gene: 10. Germline CDR1 reads LNHNV; CDR2 reads YYDKDF (reference sequence). The CDR3 has 19 amino acids. Generated by immunoSEQ multiplex PCR, the TCRdb table keeps only in-frame clones and is missing some. The table lists more than 50,000 clones, 85% of them singletons. For this clone: Its target is unknown.

This chain links TRBV15 with TRBJ2-1, with 12 bases matching TRBD2. Sample: CD4+ or CD8+ T cells sorted from blood, taken in a trial of the OX40 agonist ivuxolimab. The source of this sequence is an adult with an advanced solid tumor such as melanoma, head and neck, liver or kidney cancer. The CDR3 is CATSRDLTSGGLYYNEQFF. CDR3 nucleotides: TGTGCCACCAGCAGAGACCTGACTAGCGGGGGTCTATATTACAATGAGCAGTTCTTC.